A single sample is the source of the 10 T cell receptor beta chains below, sequenced in a study of cytomegalovirus exposure and HLA in healthy donors. Sequencing used immunoSEQ multiplex PCR; TCRdb keeps in-frame clones, though not all of them. The sample consists of more than 45,000 clones, 89% of them appearing once. Specimen: PBMCs. All receptors derive from a woman aged 18-30 years in good health and CMV-seronegative.

The rearrangement links TRBV4-1 to TRBJ1-2; no definite D call. The V gene lost 4 bases and the J gene lost 2 bases, with 20 bases spanning the gap. CDR1 is MGHRA and CDR2 is YSYEKL in the germline V gene. This CDR3 is built from 17 residues. CDR3 in amino acids: CASSRAFSRPLNYGYTF. As DNA, the CDR3 is TGCGCCAGCAGCCGGGCCTTTTCCAGGCCTTTGAACTATGGCTACACCTTC.

This sequence joins TRBV6-1 and TRBJ2-1, with 12 positions matching TRBD2. The CDR3 sequence is 15 residues long. V was pared by 5 bases and J by 11 bases, with 10 bases of the junction left unmatched. The germline gives CDR1 MNHNS, CDR2 SASEGT. CDR3 sequence (DNA): TGTGCCAGCAGTCAGGGGACTAGCGGGTCAATGAAGCAGTTCTTC. Translation gives CASSQGTSGSMKQFF.

This clone was seen once. This chain connects TRBV5-4 to TRBJ2-7; the match to TRBD1 covers 7 bases. Looked up from germline, CDR1 is SGHNT and CDR2 is YYREEE (reference sequence). The CDR3 has 15 residues. The V and J ends lost 2 bases and 6 bases, in that order; junction bases with no gene match: 11. The CDR3 loop is CASSLDRDERGEQYF. The CDR3 DNA reads as TGTGCCAGCAGCTTAGACAGGGACGAACGGGGCGAGCAGTACTTC. The entire variable domain, with the rest obtained from reference TRBV5-4 and TRBJ2-7, is as follows: ETGVTQSPTHLIKTRGQQVTLRCSSQSGHNTVSWYQQALGQGPQFIFQYYREEENGRGNFPPRFSGLQFPNYSSELNVNALELDDSALYLCASSLDRDERGEQYFGPGTRLTVT.

This chain's CDR3 is CASSQQGTYEQYF. CDR3 DNA sequence: TGTGCCAGCAGCCAACAGGGGACTTACGAGCAGTACTTC. This rearrangement joins TRBV5-6 to TRBJ2-7, with TRBD1 as a possible D gene (7 bases). The V and J ends lost 4 bases and 4 bases respectively, with 12 bases between them. This CDR3 is 13 amino acids long. Germline V gives CDR1 SGHDT, CDR2 YYEEEE.

This clone is categorized as medium-sized. This chain links TRBV19 with TRBJ2-3, with TRBD2 matching over 10 bases. V lost 3 bases to trimming and J lost 5 bases; unmatched junction nucleotides: 5. Germline V CDR1 and CDR2: LNHDA, SQIVND (reference sequence). The CDR3 length is 15 residues. For the CDR3, the DNA is TGTGCCAGTAGTATCCAAGCGGGGGGGATAGATACGCAGTATTTT. Residues: CASSIQAGGIDTQYF. Complete variable domain (other parts from reference TRBV19 and TRBJ2-3): DGGITQSPKYLFRKEGQNVTLSCEQNLNHDAMYWYRQDPGQGLRLIYYSQIVNDFQKGDIAEGYSVSREKKESFPLTVTSAQKNPTAFYLCASSIQAGGIDTQYFGPGTRLTVL.

The chain couples TRBV5-8 to TRBJ1-2, with 11 bases aligning to TRBD1. Looked up from germline, CDR1 is SGHTS and CDR2 is YDEGEE. V lost 4 bases and J lost 4; bases outside the gene matches: 3. The CDR3 sequence is 14 residues long. The CDR3: CASSAGTGGYGYTF. The DNA for the CDR3 is TGTGCCAGCAGCGCCGGGACAGGGGGCTATGGCTACACCTTC.

V is TRBV19 and J is TRBJ2-7, with TRBD2 matching over 10 bases. CDR1 is LNHDA, CDR2 SQIVND, per germline (reference sequence). The V and J ends lost 5 bases and 1 base, in that order; junction bases with no gene match: 2. This CDR3 region has 14 residues. CDR3 residues: CASSVAGGSYEQYF. In nucleotides, the CDR3 is TGTGCCAGTAGTGTAGCGGGAGGTTCCTACGAGCAGTACTTC. Supplemented by reference TRBV19 and TRBJ2-7, the full variable domain reads DGGITQSPKYLFRKEGQNVTLSCEQNLNHDAMYWYRQDPGQGLRLIYYSQIVNDFQKGDIAEGYSVSREKKESFPLTVTSAQKNPTAFYLCASSVAGGSYEQYFGPGTRLTVT.

The genes are TRBV29-1 and TRBJ2-7, with 8 bases lining up with TRBD2. The germline V gene has CDR1 SQVTM and CDR2 ANQGSEA. The junction had 5 bases not matched to a gene; V was cut back by 7 bases and J by 0 bases. The CDR3 totals 13 residues. The DNA of the CDR3 is TGCAGCGCCAGAGCGGGAGACTCCTACGAGCAGTACTTC. Protein: CSARAGDSYEQYF.

V is TRBV27 and J is TRBJ2-7; D is unclear. The CDR3 has 10 amino acids. V lost 8 bases and J 3 bases, leaving 5 bases between the germline ends. Germline V gene sequence: CDR1 MNHEY, CDR2 SMNVEV (reference sequence). CDR3 in amino acids: CASGHYEQYF. The CDR3, as DNA: TGTGCCAGCGGCCACTACGAGCAGTACTTC.

CDR3 nucleotide sequence: TGTGCCAGCAGCGCCGGGAGGGTCTCCTACAATGAGCAGTTCTTC. Its protein product is CASSAGRVSYNEQFF. The rearrangement uses TRBV9 and TRBJ2-1; TRBD2 agrees at 8 bases. The CDR3 runs 15 residues. With 3 bases clipped from V and 0 bases from J, the junction kept 2 bases outside the gene matches. Germline lookup yields CDR1 SGDLS and CDR2 YYNGEE. The whole variable domain, filled in from reference TRBV9 and TRBJ2-1, reads DSGVTQTPKHLITATGQRVTLRCSPRSGDLSVYWYQQSLDQGLQFLIQYYNGEERAKGNILERFSAQQFPDLHSELNLSSLELGDSALYFCASSAGRVSYNEQFFGPGTRLTVL.